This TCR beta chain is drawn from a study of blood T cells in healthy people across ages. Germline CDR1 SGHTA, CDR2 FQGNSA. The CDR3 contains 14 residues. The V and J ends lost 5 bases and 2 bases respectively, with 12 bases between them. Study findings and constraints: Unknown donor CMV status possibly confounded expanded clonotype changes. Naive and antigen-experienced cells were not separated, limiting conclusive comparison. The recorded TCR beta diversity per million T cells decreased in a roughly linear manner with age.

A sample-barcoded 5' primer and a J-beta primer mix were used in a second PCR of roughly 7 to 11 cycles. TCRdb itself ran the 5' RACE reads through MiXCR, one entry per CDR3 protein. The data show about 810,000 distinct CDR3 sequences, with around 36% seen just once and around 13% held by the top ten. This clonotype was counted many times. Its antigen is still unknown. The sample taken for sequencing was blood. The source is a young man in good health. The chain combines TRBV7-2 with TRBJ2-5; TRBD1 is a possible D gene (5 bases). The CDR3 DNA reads TGTGCCAGCAGCACCTCAGGGTCTCAAGAGACCCAGTACTTC. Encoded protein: CASSTSGSQETQYF.